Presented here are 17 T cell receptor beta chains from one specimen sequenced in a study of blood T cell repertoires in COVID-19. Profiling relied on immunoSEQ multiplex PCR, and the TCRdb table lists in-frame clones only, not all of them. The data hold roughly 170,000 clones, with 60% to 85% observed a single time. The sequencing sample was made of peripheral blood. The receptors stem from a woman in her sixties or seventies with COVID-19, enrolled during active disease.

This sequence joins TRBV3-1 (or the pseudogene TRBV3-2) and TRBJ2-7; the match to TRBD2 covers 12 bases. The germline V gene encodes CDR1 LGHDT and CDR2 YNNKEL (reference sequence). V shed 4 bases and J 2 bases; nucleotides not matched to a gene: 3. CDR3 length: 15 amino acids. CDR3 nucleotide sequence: TGTGCCAGCAGCCGTGGACTAGCGGGACCCTACGAGCAGTACTTC. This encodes CASSRGLAGPYEQYF.

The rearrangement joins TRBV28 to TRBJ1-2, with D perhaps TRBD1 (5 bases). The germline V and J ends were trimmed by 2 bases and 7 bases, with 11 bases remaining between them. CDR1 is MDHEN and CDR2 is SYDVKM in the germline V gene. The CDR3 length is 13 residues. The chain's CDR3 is CASSLSRAVGYTF. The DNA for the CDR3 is TGTGCCAGCAGTTTAAGCAGGGCGGTTGGCTACACCTTC.

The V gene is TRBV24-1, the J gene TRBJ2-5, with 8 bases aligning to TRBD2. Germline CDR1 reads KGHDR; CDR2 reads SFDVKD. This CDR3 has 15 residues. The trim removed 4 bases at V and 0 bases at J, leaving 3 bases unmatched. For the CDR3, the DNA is TGTGCCACCAGTGACCCGGGGGGGGACCAAGAGACCCAGTACTTC. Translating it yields CATSDPGGDQETQYF.

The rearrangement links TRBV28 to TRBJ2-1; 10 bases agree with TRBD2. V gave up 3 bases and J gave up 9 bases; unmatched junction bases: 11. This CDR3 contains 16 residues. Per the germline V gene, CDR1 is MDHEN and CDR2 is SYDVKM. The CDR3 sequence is CASSLTLPGLATEQFF. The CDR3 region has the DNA TGTGCCAGCAGTTTGACTCTTCCGGGACTAGCGACTGAGCAGTTCTTC.

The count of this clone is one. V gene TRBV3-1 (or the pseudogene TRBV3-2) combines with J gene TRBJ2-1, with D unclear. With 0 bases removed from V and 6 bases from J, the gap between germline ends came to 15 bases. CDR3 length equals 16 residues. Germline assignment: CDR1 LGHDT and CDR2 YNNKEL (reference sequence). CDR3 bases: TGTGCCAGCAGCCAAGATCCCTCGACGGCGGTCAATGAGCAGTTCTTC. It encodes CASSQDPSTAVNEQFF.

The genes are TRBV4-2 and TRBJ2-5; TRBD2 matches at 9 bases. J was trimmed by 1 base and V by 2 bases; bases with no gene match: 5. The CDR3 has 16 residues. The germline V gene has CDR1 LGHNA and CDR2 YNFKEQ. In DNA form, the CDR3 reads TGTGCCAGCAGCCAATTTAAGACTAGCGGCCAAGAGACCCAGTACTTC. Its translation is CASSQFKTSGQETQYF.

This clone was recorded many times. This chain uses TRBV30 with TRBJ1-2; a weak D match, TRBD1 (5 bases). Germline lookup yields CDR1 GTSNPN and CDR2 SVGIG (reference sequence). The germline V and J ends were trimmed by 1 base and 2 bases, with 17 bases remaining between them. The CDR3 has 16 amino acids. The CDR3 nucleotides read TGTGCCTGGAGTGCCCCCAGGTCGGGACTGAACTATGGCTACACCTTC. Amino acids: CAWSAPRSGLNYGYTF. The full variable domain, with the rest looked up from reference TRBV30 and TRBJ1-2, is SQTIHQWPATLVQPVGSPLSLECTVEGTSNPNLYWYRQAAGRGLQLLFYSVGIGQISSEVPQNLSASRPQDRQFILSSKKLLLSDSGFYLCAWSAPRSGLNYGYTFGSGTRLTVV.

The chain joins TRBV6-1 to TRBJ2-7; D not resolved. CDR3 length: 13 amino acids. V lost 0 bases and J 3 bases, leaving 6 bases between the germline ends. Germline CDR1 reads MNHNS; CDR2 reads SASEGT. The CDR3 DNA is TGTGCCAGCAGTGAAGCATACAACTACGAGCAGTACTTC. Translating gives CASSEAYNYEQYF.

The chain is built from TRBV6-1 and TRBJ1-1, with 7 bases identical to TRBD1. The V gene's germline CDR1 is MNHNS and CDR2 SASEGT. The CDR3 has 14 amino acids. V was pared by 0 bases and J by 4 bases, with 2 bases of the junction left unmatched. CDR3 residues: CASSEARGVTEAFF. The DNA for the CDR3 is TGTGCCAGCAGTGAAGCCAGGGGGGTCACTGAAGCTTTCTTT.

The CDR3 DNA sequence: TGTGCCAGCAGCCCGACCCTCTACGGGAAAAACACTGAAGCTTTCTTT. This encodes CASSPTLYGKNTEAFF. The chain carries TRBV28 and TRBJ1-1; D unclear. The CDR3 totals 16 residues. V gave up 6 bases and J gave up 2 bases, with 19 bases separating them. From germline, CDR1 is MDHEN and CDR2 SYDVKM.

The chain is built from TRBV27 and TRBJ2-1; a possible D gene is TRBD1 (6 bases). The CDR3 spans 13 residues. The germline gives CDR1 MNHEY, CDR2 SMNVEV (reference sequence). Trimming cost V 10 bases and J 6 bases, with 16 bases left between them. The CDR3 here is CAISPLQGNEQFF. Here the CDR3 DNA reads TGTGCCATCTCCCCCTTACAGGGCAATGAGCAGTTCTTC.

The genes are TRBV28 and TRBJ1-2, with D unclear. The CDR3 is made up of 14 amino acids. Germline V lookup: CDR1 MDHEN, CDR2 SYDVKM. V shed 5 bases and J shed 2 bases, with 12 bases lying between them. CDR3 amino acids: CASSTGVRNYGYTF. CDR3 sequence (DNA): TGTGCCAGCAGTACGGGAGTTCGGAACTATGGCTACACCTTC.

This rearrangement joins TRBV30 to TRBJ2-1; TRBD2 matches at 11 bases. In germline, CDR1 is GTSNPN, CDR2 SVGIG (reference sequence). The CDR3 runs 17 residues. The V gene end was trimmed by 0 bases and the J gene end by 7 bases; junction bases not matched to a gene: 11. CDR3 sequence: CAWSVGVAGGPSNEQFF. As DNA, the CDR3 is TGTGCCTGGAGTGTAGGGGTAGCGGGAGGGCCGAGTAATGAGCAGTTCTTC.

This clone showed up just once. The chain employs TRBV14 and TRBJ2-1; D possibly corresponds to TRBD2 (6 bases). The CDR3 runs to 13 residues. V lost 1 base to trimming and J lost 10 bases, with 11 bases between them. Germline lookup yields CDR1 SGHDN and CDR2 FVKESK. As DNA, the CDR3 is TGTGCCAGCAGCCAAGGACTAGTAGGGGAGCAGTTCTTC. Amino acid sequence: CASSQGLVGEQFF. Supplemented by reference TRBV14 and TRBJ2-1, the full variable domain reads EAGVTQFPSHSVIEKGQTVTLRCDPISGHDNLYWYRRVMGKEIKFLLHFVKESKQDESGMPNNRFLAERTGGTYSTLKVQPAELEDSGVYFCASSQGLVGEQFFGPGTRLTVL.

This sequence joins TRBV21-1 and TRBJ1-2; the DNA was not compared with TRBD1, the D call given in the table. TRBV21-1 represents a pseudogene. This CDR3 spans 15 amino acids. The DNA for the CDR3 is TGTGCCAGCAGCCTCCTTGAGGGACAGGGCCGAGGCTACACCTTC. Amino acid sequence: CASSLLEGQGRGYTF.

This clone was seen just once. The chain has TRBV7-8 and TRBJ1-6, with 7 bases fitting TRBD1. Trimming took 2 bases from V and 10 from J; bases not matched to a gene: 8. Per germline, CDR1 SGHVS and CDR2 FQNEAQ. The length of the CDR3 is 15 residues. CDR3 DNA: TGTGCCAGCAGCTTACAGGGGGTAGTGGGGTCACCCCTCCACTTT. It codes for CASSLQGVVGSPLHF.

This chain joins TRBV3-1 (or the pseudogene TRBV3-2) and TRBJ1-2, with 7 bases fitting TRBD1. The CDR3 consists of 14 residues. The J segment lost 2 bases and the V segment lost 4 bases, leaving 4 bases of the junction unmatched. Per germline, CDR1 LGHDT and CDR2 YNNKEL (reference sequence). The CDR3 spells CASSRHRGNYGYTF. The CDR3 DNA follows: TGTGCCAGCAGCCGACACAGGGGAAACTATGGCTACACCTTC.